This T cell receptor beta chain was obtained from a study of immune evolution from preneoplasia to lung adenocarcinoma. General study findings and limits: Normal lung had the highest top T cell clone frequencies.

The CDR3 is made up of 14 amino acids. Germline V lookup: CDR1 SGHNT, CDR2 YYREEE (reference sequence). Trimming took off 9 bases at V and 5 bases at J, with 20 bases between the two ends. This clone was observed a handful of times. The antigen is undetermined. The assay was immunoSEQ multiplex PCR, and TCRdb's table has in-frame clones only and misses some. The sample lists roughly 2,800 clones; about nine tenths were seen once. Sequenced sample: FFPE adjacent normal lung tissue. The chain joins TRBV5-4 to TRBJ1-1; TRBD1 might be the D (6 bases). This clonotype was sampled from a person between 65 and 80 years old with lung adenocarcinoma. The CDR3 here is CATKGRQEGTEAFF. For the CDR3, the DNA is TGTGCCACCAAGGGTCGACAGGAGGGTACTGAAGCTTTCTTT.